A single sample is the source of the 9 T cell receptor beta chains below, sequenced in a study of blood T cell repertoires in COVID-19. Using immunoSEQ multiplex PCR, the repertoire was profiled, and TCRdb retains in-frame clones only, with some absent. The sample yields approximately 60,000 clones, approximately 75% seen once. The sequenced sample was peripheral blood. These receptor sequences come from an elderly man with acute or convalescent COVID-19.

The CDR3 DNA is TGTGCCAGCAGCTTAGGAGCGGGCAGGCCCCACGAGCAGTACTTC. This gives the protein CASSLGAGRPHEQYF. The chain has TRBV7-9 and TRBJ2-7, with D maybe TRBD2 (6 bases). CDR1 is SEHNR, CDR2 FQNEAQ, per germline (reference sequence). The ends were cut back, 1 base at V and 5 bases at J, with 15 bases in the middle. CDR3 length equals 15 residues.

CDR3 DNA sequence: TGTGCCAGCAAGGAAACCGGGACTAGGGCTGAGCAGTTCTTC. Protein: CASKETGTRAEQFF. This rearrangement joins TRBV2 to TRBJ2-1; 8 positions agree with TRBD2. The CDR3 consists of 14 residues. Germline assignment: CDR1 SNHLY and CDR2 FYNNEI. V was clipped by 7 bases and J by 9 bases; unmatched bases: 11.

The chain has TRBV5-1 and TRBJ2-6; D gene uncertain. The CDR3 runs 15 residues. Germline-derived CDR1 and CDR2 are SGHRS and YFSETQ. Trimming took off 1 base at V and 4 bases at J, with 9 bases between the two ends. This CDR3 is CASSLMPVGANVLTF. The CDR3 DNA reads TGCGCCAGCAGCTTGATGCCGGTCGGGGCCAACGTCCTGACTTTC.

The chain joins TRBV2 to TRBJ2-5; unclear D gene. Germline V lookup: CDR1 SNHLY, CDR2 FYNNEI. The V and J ends lost 6 bases and 2 bases respectively, with 4 bases between them. The CDR3 covers 11 residues. The CDR3 here is CASSEQETQYF. CDR3 bases: TGTGCCAGCAGCGAGCAAGAGACCCAGTACTTC.

In this sample, this clone turned up many times. Other DNA sequences of this sample code for an identical CDR3. The V and J genes are TRBV4-1 and TRBJ1-1; possibly TRBD1 for D (6 bases). This CDR3 has 14 amino acids. Germline CDR1 reads MGHRA; CDR2 reads YSYEKL. With 4 bases removed from V and 1 base from J, the gap between germline ends came to 10 bases. The CDR3 nucleotides read TGCGCCAGCAGCCCAGAGACAGGGAACACTGAAGCTTTCTTT. It codes for CASSPETGNTEAFF.

This clone was observed a single time. J is TRBJ1-2 and V is TRBV3-1 (or the pseudogene TRBV3-2); D might be TRBD1 (6 bases). The CDR3 consists of 16 residues. The ends were cut back, 2 bases at V and 1 base at J, with 14 bases in the middle. Per germline, CDR1 LGHDT and CDR2 YNNKEL (reference sequence). For the CDR3, the DNA is TGTGCCAGCAGCCAATCCCCGGGAGGGGGTAACTATGGCTACACCTTC. This gives the protein CASSQSPGGGNYGYTF.

The rearrangement joins TRBV6-5 to TRBJ2-2, with 9 bases matching TRBD1. Germline values: CDR1 MNHEY, CDR2 SVGAGI. Germline trimming cut 6 bases from V and 5 bases from J; bases unmatched to any gene: 7. CDR3 length: 15 residues. CDR3 in DNA: TGTGCCAGCAGCAGGGGACAGGGCGCGACCGGGGAGCTGTTTTTT. Amino acids: CASSRGQGATGELFF.

The rearrangement joins TRBV11-2 to TRBJ1-2, with D perhaps matching TRBD1 (5 bases). V lost 4 bases, J lost 4 bases, and 10 bases lay in between. The CDR3 contains 13 residues. Germline assignment: CDR1 SGHAT and CDR2 FQNNGV. The CDR3 loop reads CASSSGHTYGYTF. For the CDR3, the DNA is TGTGCCAGCAGCTCCGGACACACCTATGGCTACACCTTC.

This clone counts as medium-sized. The chain has TRBV3-1 (or the pseudogene TRBV3-2) and TRBJ2-7, with D perhaps matching TRBD2 (5 bases). V lost 4 bases and J 5 bases, leaving 9 bases between the germline ends. In germline, CDR1 is LGHDT, CDR2 YNNKEL (reference sequence). This CDR3 has 12 amino acids. CDR3 nucleotides: TGTGCCAGCAGCCTAGCCGGGAACGAGCAGTACTTC. Translation gives CASSLAGNEQYF.